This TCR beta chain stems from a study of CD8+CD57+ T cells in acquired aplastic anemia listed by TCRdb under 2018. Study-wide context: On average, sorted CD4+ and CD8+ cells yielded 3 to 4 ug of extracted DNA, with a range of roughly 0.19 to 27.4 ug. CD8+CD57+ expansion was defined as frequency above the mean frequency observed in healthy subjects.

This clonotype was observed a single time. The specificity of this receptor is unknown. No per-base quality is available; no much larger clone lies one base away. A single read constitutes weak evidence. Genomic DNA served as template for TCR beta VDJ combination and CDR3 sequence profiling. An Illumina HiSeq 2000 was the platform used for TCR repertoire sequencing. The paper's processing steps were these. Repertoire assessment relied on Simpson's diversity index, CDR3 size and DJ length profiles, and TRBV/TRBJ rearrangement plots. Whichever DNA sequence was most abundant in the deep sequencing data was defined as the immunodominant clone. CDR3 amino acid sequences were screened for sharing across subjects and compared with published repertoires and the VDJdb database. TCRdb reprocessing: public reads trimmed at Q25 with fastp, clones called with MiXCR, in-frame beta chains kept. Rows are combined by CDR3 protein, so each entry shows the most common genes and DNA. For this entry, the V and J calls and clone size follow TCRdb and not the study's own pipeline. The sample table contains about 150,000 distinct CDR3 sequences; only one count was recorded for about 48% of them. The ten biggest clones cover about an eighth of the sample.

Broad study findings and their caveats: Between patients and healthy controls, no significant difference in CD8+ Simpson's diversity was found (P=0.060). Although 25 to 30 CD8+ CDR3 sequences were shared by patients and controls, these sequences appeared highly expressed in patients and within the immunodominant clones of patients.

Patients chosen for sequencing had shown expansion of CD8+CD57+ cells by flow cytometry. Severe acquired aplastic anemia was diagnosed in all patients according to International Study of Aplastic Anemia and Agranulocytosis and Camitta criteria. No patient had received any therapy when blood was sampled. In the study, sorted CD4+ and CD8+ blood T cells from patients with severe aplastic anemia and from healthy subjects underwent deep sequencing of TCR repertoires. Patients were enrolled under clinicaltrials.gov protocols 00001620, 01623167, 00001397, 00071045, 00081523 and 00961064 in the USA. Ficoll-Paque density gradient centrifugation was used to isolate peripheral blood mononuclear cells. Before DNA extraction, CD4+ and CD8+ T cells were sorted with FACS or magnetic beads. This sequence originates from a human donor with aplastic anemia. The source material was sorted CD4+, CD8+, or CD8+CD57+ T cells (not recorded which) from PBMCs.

CDR3 region: CASSIGDRGLHEQYF. The bases are TGTGCCAGTAGTATAGGGGACAGGGGGCTTCACGAGCAGTACTTC. The chain joins TRBV19 to TRBJ2-7, and 12 junctional nucleotides match TRBD1. V ends up 1 base short and J 5 bases short, with an unmatched junction base count of 3. Reading from cysteine to phenylalanine, the CDR3 counts 15 amino acids. Only the CDR3 part of the read is kept: 45 bases, read in frame from the first base. CDR1 and CDR2 are drawn from the germline V gene (reference sequence): LNHDA, SQIVND.